This T cell receptor (beta chain) was captured by sequencing in a study of PD-1 blockade in classical Hodgkin lymphoma. Overall study findings and caveats: The origin of the repertoire differences remains undefined, with disease activity or prior therapy as possible causes. Newly diagnosed patients were reported to start with lower TCR diversity than healthy donors. Complete responders' baseline diversity resembled that of newly diagnosed patients.

The CDR3 covers 14 residues. CDR1 and CDR2 (germline): MDHEN, SYDVKM. Deletions cut 0 bases from V and 4 bases from J, with 10 bases between. This clone was counted a single time. Antigen: not known. Every patient experienced relapse after autologous stem cell transplantation, and brentuximab vedotin exposure varied. Some clones are missing from TCRdb's copy, which holds only in-frame ones; the method was immunoSEQ multiplex PCR. The table includes 25,000 or so clones, over 60% detected once. This TCR derives from a human donor with classical Hodgkin lymphoma. The sequencing here drew on peripheral blood mononuclear cells (PBMCs), taken before the second cycle of nivolumab. The chain uses TRBV28 and TRBJ2-7; possibly TRBD1 for D (5 bases). CDR3 DNA: TGTGCCAGCAGTTTATGGGACATAGAGTACGAGCAGTACTTC. This sequence encodes CASSLWDIEYEQYF. Together with reference TRBV28 and TRBJ2-7, the CDR3 gives the full variable domain: DVKVTQSSRYLVKRTGEKVFLECVQDMDHENMFWYRQDPGLGLRLIYFSYDVKMKEKGDIPEGYSVSREKKERFSLILESASTNQTSMYLCASSLWDIEYEQYFGPGTRLTVT.